This T cell receptor beta chain stems from a study of technical replicates of blood from several donors. The method was immunoSEQ multiplex PCR; TCRdb's version includes in-frame clones alone and lacks a portion of them. The sample includes around 93,000 clones, about 95% of them seen just once. This clonotype originated in a human donor in good health. The specimen was T cells isolated from PBMCs.

The CDR3 region is CASSLYSGSYNEQFF. The CDR3, as DNA: TGTGCCAGCAGTTTATACAGCGGGAGCTACAATGAGCAGTTCTTC. The chain uses TRBV28 and TRBJ2-1, with 8 bases fitting TRBD2. Germline V lookup: CDR1 MDHEN, CDR2 SYDVKM. Trimming at V came to 1 base and at J to 3 bases, leaving 2 bases not matched to a gene. The CDR3 extends over 15 amino acids.